The 2 T cell receptor beta chains below were found in one sample sequenced in a study of immune cell composition in non-small cell lung cancer (dated by TCRdb to about 2017). Receptor libraries were prepared by the immunoSEQ multiplex PCR assay. As stored in TCRdb, this immuneACCESS dataset retains in-frame rearrangements with V and J assigned. A fraction of the clones does not appear; measured against another copy, unresolved V genes explain less than half of the discrepancy, and the remainder lacks a known reason. This sample comprises under 2,000 clones, around four fifths of them detected only once. Clones ranked in the top ten supply approximately 10% of the sample. The sequencing input was lung tumor tissue. These receptor sequences come from a human donor with non-small cell lung cancer.

The rearrangement uses TRBV6-5 and TRBJ2-5; D is perhaps TRBD2 (6 bases). Per germline, CDR1 MNHEY and CDR2 SVGAGI. Trimming pared 4 bases from V and 3 bases from J, leaving 12 bases between. The CDR3 covers 14 residues. The CDR3 DNA is TGTGCCAGCAGTTCCCAAAGACTAGAAGAGACCCAGTACTTC. Amino acids: CASSSQRLEETQYF.

The chain combines TRBV30 with TRBJ2-1; D ambiguous. CDR3 length: 14 amino acids. Germline CDR1 is GTSNPN and CDR2 is SVGIG (reference sequence). Trimming removed 4 bases from V and 6 bases from J, with 16 bases in between. Here the CDR3 DNA reads TGTGCCTGGATCGGCCCTAACAGTCTCAATGAGCAGTTCTTC. Translating it yields CAWIGPNSLNEQFF.